One T cell receptor (beta chain) is described in this entry. Its antigen is not yet known. Per-base qualities were not stored, and no clone one base away is much larger. The data derive from a study of blood T cell repertoires in COVID-19 (TCRdb year 2020). Concerning the study at large: Samples covering the acute and convalescent phases of COVID-19 were provided by collaborators in the United States, Italy and Spain. The repertoires were released in a freely available public database meant as a resource for research on the immune response to SARS-CoV-2. The material from the prospective study consisted of cDNA or gDNA derived from T cells, B-cell-depleted T cells, or PBMCs. The samples were drawn from two sources: the first 160 participants of the ongoing ImmuneRACE study, and fewer than 1,500 subjects contributed by 6 global collaborators. Deeply sampled blood TCRbeta repertoires from subjects exposed to, actively infected with, or recovered from COVID-19 were included in the dataset. The sample metadata nearly always contained a de-identified subject ID, COVID-19 status, age in years and sex. Where HLA class I and class II types were available, the types were taken from metadata supplied by the sample provider, not from assay-based typing.

Study-wide conclusions, independent of this receptor: The quantity of clinical and demographic metadata differed by source and by participant and was supplied without curation.

TCRbeta CDR3 regions were amplified from genomic DNA using the immunoSEQ Assay, a bias-controlled multiplex PCR. The paper's processing steps were these. Nucleated cell counts per sample were estimated from amplification of reference gene primers within the assay. To quantify the absolute abundance of each unique TCRbeta CDR3 rearrangement, sequence reads were collapsed and filtered. For each sample, productive Simpson clonality was calculated by taking the square root of Simpson's diversity index across productive rearrangements. TCRdb holds this immuneACCESS table with in-frame rearrangements only. Some clones are missing; in checked studies, unresolved V genes explain under half, and the rest has no known cause. The V and J calls and clone size are taken from that table; D and trimming were inferred from the DNA. This sample lists a few hundred thousand clones; 84% were detected once. Around 4% of the sample lies in the top ten.

Each collaborating institution followed its own protocols to collect whole blood in K2EDTA tubes. For TCRbeta analysis, collaborators shipped samples in one of three forms: frozen whole blood, isolated PBMCs, or DNA extracted from either of those sample types. CDR1 and CDR2, looked up from the germline V gene (reference sequence), are MNHNY and SVGAGI. The CDR3 goes from the cysteine to the phenylalanine over 15 residues. Kept here is only the CDR3 DNA, which spans 45 bases and is read in frame from base 1. V sheds 2 bases and J sheds 6 bases, leaving 17 bases between their ends. The chain employs TRBV6-6 and TRBJ2-7; the D gene is possibly TRBD1, with 8 bases matching. Sequencing used peripheral blood. This receptor was identified in a man aged 55-75 years with acute or convalescent COVID-19. The CDR3 here reads CASSYPGQAGVEQYF. The DNA sequence is as follows: TGTGCCAGCAGTTACCCGGGACAGGCGGGGGTCGAGCAGTACTTC.